This TCR beta chain was sequenced during a study of T cells in Graves' hyperthyroidism and ophthalmopathy. V shed 6 bases and J 6 bases; nucleotides not matched to a gene: 9. This CDR3 comprises 13 residues. The germline V gene has CDR1 DFQATT and CDR2 SNEGSKA (reference sequence). This clonotype was seen many times. Its specificity is unknown. Findings of the study overall: Separating ophthalmopathy from stable hyperthyroidism was achieved by a 13 V-J model.

Authors of the study amplified TCR beta CDR3 regions from RNA transcripts. Using the HTBI primer set, a first-round RT-PCR was run on the TCR CDR3. MiXCR, applied by TCRdb to the multiplex PCR reads, yields one record per CDR3 protein. The table records roughly 500,000 distinct CDR3 sequences, around 14% of them present only once. This sequence originates from a woman between 25 and 40 years old with Graves' hyperthyroidism that later progressed to Graves' ophthalmopathy. The chain carries TRBV20-1 and TRBJ2-7; 9 nucleotides align to TRBD1. Sequencing used blood. This CDR3 is CSATGTGWTEQYF. The CDR3 DNA reads TGCAGTGCAACCGGGACAGGGTGGACCGAGCAGTACTTC.